What follows is one TCR beta chain and its context. Antigen unknown. Germline CDR1 is SNHLY and CDR2 is FYNNEI. V lost 6 bases to trimming and J lost 4 bases; unmatched junction nucleotides: 5. This CDR3 region has 15 residues. The sample is drawn from a study of T cells in localized non-small cell lung cancer. Study observations and caveats: Higher blood T cell density tracked longer overall survival. Uninvolved adjacent lung showed peak T cell clonality, exceeding tumor. Without multi-region sequencing, intratumor heterogeneity could not be excluded. A median of 57 clones ranked among the top 100 in tumor appeared in adjacent lung.

Assay: immunoSEQ multiplex PCR; the TCRdb copy retains only in-frame clones and omits some. Counted here are tens of thousands of clones, roughly 86% occurring once; the ten biggest clones make up approximately 6%. The V gene is TRBV2, the J gene TRBJ2-2; 10 nucleotides align to TRBD1. The specimen comprised peripheral blood, sampled before any cancer treatment. The receptor comes from a man aged 40-75 years with stage I lung adenocarcinoma. The CDR3 DNA is TGTGCCAGCAGGAATAGACAGGGGGCCACCGGGGAGCTGTTTTTT. Protein product: CASRNRQGATGELFF.